These 26 T cell receptor beta chains share one sample of origin, sequenced in a study of shared clonotypes between healthy human individuals. Positively selected for CCR7, the CD45RO-negative cells used as naive CD8 cells excluded terminally differentiated effector memory CD45RA+ cells. Clones were read by immunoSEQ multiplex PCR, and TCRdb kept only the in-frame ones, dropping some. The sample lists about 550,000 clones, 95% occurring once. The sample consisted of naive CD8+ T cells sorted from blood. These receptors all stem from a woman in her thirties in good health.

The chain employs TRBV19 and TRBJ1-3; D is possibly TRBD1 (6 bases). Germline V gene lookup returns CDR1 LNHDA and CDR2 SQIVND (reference sequence). V dropped 5 bases and J dropped 2 bases, with 10 bases sitting between them. The CDR3 runs 14 residues. The CDR3 DNA sequence: TGTGCCAGTAGTCCTGGACAGCCTGGAAACACCATATATTTT. It encodes CASSPGQPGNTIYF.

This clone was seen once. The sample carries other DNA sequences with the same CDR3. The chain's CDR3 is CASSPGDEQFF. CDR3 DNA: TGTGCCAGCAGTCCGGGCGATGAGCAGTTCTTC. This chain connects TRBV27 to TRBJ2-1; no clear D gene. Germline V gives CDR1 MNHEY, CDR2 SMNVEV (reference sequence). V lost 5 bases and J lost 8, with 7 bases in between. The CDR3 loop spans 11 amino acids.

The sample holds one count of this clone. At the DNA level, this CDR3 is encoded by other sequences in the same sample as well. This chain links TRBV5-4 with TRBJ2-5; D could derive from TRBD1 or TRBD2 (5 bases each). Trimming removed 4 bases from V and 5 bases from J, with 12 bases in between. The CDR3 runs to 13 residues. Germline V gene sequence: CDR1 SGHNT, CDR2 YYREEE (reference sequence). CDR3 sequence reads: CASSPVGEETQYF. The DNA for the CDR3 is TGTGCCAGCAGCCCAGTAGGGGAGGAGACCCAGTACTTC.

The chain combines TRBV29-1 with TRBJ2-1, with TRBD2 identical over 11 bases. This CDR3 is built from 12 residues. J lost 10 bases, V lost 6 bases, and 5 bases had no gene match. Per germline, CDR1 SQVTM and CDR2 ANQGSEA. CDR3 sequence reads: CSVVAGGREQFF. In DNA form, the CDR3 reads TGCAGCGTCGTAGCGGGAGGGAGGGAGCAGTTCTTC.

V gene TRBV11-2 combines with J gene TRBJ2-1; D is ambiguous. The CDR3 spans 14 residues. The ends were cut back, 0 bases at V and 4 bases at J, with 7 bases in the middle. The germline V gene encodes CDR1 SGHAT and CDR2 FQNNGV. CDR3 residues: CASSLDSTYNEQFF. CDR3 nucleotides: TGTGCCAGCAGCTTAGACTCCACTTACAATGAGCAGTTCTTC.

The rearrangement links TRBV7-2 to TRBJ2-7; TRBD1 is a possible D gene (5 bases). The V end was cut by 5 bases, the J end by 5 bases, with 13 bases between. The CDR3 has 13 residues. CDR1 SGHTA and CDR2 FQGNSA come from the germline V gene. The CDR3 sequence is CASSLFPGNEQYF. CDR3 sequence (DNA): TGTGCCAGCAGCCTTTTCCCAGGGAACGAGCAGTACTTC.

This clone was recorded once. V is TRBV6-5 and J is TRBJ1-1; D uncertain. This CDR3 has 15 amino acids. CDR1 is MNHEY, CDR2 SVGAGI, per germline. V was trimmed by 2 bases and J by 1 base, leaving 11 bases between them. CDR3 amino acids: CASSYVVGRNTEAFF. The CDR3 nucleotides read TGTGCCAGCAGTTACGTGGTGGGCAGGAACACTGAAGCTTTCTTT.

This clone occurred once. The V call is TRBV27, the J call TRBJ2-7, with a tentative D call TRBD1 (6 bases). The CDR3 has 13 residues. The germline gives CDR1 MNHEY, CDR2 SMNVEV (reference sequence). Trimming left V 5 bases short and J 5 bases short, with 13 bases between. Written as DNA, the CDR3 is TGTGCCAGCAGTATGATAACAGGGCACGAGCAGTACTTC. It codes for CASSMITGHEQYF.

The chain recombines TRBV6-5 with TRBJ1-5; weak D call: TRBD1 (6 bases). The germline V gene encodes CDR1 MNHEY and CDR2 SVGAGI. The CDR3 consists of 13 residues. Trimming took 5 bases from V and 9 from J, leaving 14 bases between them. The CDR3 reads CASSPTGSPPQHF. The CDR3 nucleotides are TGTGCCAGCAGTCCTACAGGGTCCCCGCCCCAGCATTTT.

The V and J genes are TRBV19 and TRBJ2-7, with 8 nucleotides matching TRBD1. Germline lookup yields CDR1 LNHDA and CDR2 SQIVND (reference sequence). The CDR3 is made up of 15 amino acids. The trim removed 4 bases at V and 1 base at J, leaving 6 bases unmatched. The CDR3 loop is CASSSRGQASYEQYF. CDR3 bases: TGTGCCAGTAGTAGTCGGGGACAGGCGTCCTACGAGCAGTACTTC.

The rearrangement joins TRBV11-3 to TRBJ2-6; D is ambiguous. V lost 5 bases to trimming and J lost 5 bases, with 16 bases between them. From germline, CDR1 is SGHNT and CDR2 YENEEA. The CDR3 consists of 16 residues. CDR3 nucleotides: TGTGCCAGCAGCCTAATGCGACAAAGTCGGGCCAACGTCCTGACTTTC. This sequence encodes CASSLMRQSRANVLTF.

This chain connects TRBV2 to TRBJ2-1; D perhaps matches TRBD1 (6 bases). The CDR3 length is 17 residues. The V and J ends lost 2 bases and 4 bases respectively, with 18 bases between them. CDR1 and CDR2 (germline): SNHLY, FYNNEI. The CDR3 sequence: CASSESVLGAPYNEQFF. The CDR3 coding sequence is TGTGCCAGCAGTGAATCGGTCTTGGGGGCCCCTTACAATGAGCAGTTCTTC.

The chain uses TRBV27 and TRBJ1-1; D unclear. V lost 2 bases to trimming and J lost 2 bases, with 9 bases between them. There are 14 residues in the CDR3. Germline V gene sequence: CDR1 MNHEY, CDR2 SMNVEV (reference sequence). In DNA, the CDR3 is TGTGCCAGCAGTTTAAGGTCGGGAAACACTGAAGCTTTCTTT. Amino acid sequence: CASSLRSGNTEAFF.

The chain employs TRBV5-6 and TRBJ2-2; no definite D call. CDR3 length: 14 amino acids. The germline V gene encodes CDR1 SGHDT and CDR2 YYEEEE. Trimming removed 2 bases from V and 4 bases from J, with 9 bases in between. DNA of the CDR3: TGTGCCAGCAGCTTCACCGACTTCACCGGGGAGCTGTTTTTT. Residues: CASSFTDFTGELFF.

This chain links TRBV27 with TRBJ2-4; perhaps TRBD1 as D (5 bases). The CDR3 loop spans 16 amino acids. The germline gives CDR1 MNHEY, CDR2 SMNVEV (reference sequence). V was clipped by 0 bases and J by 2 bases, with 11 bases between them. The CDR3: CASSLSAGLPKNIQYF. DNA for the CDR3: TGTGCCAGCAGTTTATCGGCAGGGCTTCCCAAAAACATTCAGTACTTC.

The chain joins TRBV7-6 to TRBJ2-5; no reliable D call. Germline CDR1 is SGHVS and CDR2 is FNYEAQ. The CDR3 is made up of 13 amino acids. V gave up 4 bases and J gave up 4 bases, with 10 bases separating them. Written as DNA, the CDR3 is TGTGCCAGCAGCTCGGACCTTAGAGAGACCCAGTACTTC. The encoded protein is CASSSDLRETQYF. Drawing the rest from reference TRBV7-6 and TRBJ2-5, the complete variable domain is GAGVSQSPRYKVTKRGQDVALRCDPISGHVSLYWYRQALGQGPEFLTYFNYEAQQDKSGLPNDRFSAERPEGSISTLTIQRTEQRDSAMYRCASSSDLRETQYFGPGTRLLVL.

A single count supports this clone. V usage is TRBV7-9 and J usage is TRBJ2-3; 7 bases line up with TRBD2. Losses at the gene ends were 5 bases for V and 6 bases for J; bases not matched to a gene: 14. The CDR3 runs to 16 residues. Per the germline V gene, CDR1 is SEHNR and CDR2 is FQNEAQ (reference sequence). DNA for the CDR3: TGTGCCAGCAGCCCATGGGGGGGACCCGAACTTGATACGCAGTATTTT. It translates to CASSPWGGPELDTQYF.

The chain couples TRBV10-3 to TRBJ2-2, with 9 nucleotides matching TRBD2. Germline V lookup: CDR1 ENHRY, CDR2 SYGVKD. This CDR3 region has 16 residues. With V trimmed by 10 bases and J by 5 bases, 14 bases remained unmatched. CDR3 in amino acids: CATADLAGAETGELFF. In DNA, the CDR3 is TGTGCCACCGCCGACTTAGCGGGAGCGGAAACCGGGGAGCTGTTTTTT.

The rearrangement uses TRBV4-1 and TRBJ2-7; no firm D call. From germline, CDR1 is MGHRA and CDR2 YSYEKL. The germline V and J ends were trimmed by 3 bases and 3 bases, with 12 bases remaining between them. The CDR3 covers 14 residues. CDR3 nucleotides: TGCGCCAGCAGCCACCCCACGGGCCGCTACGAGCAGTACTTC. The encoded protein is CASSHPTGRYEQYF.

The chain is built from TRBV10-3 and TRBJ2-1; perhaps TRBD2 as D (5 bases). Trimming removed 0 bases at V and 10 bases at J, with 13 bases between. The CDR3 is made up of 14 amino acids. The V gene's germline CDR1 is ENHRY and CDR2 SYGVKD. This CDR3 is CAISESTARGEQFF. The CDR3 DNA reads TGTGCCATCAGTGAGTCGACGGCTCGGGGAGAGCAGTTCTTC.

The rearrangement uses TRBV28 and TRBJ1-3; D gene uncertain. The CDR3 runs 16 residues. CDR1 MDHEN and CDR2 SYDVKM come from the germline V gene. V lost 5 bases and J 0 bases, leaving 14 bases between the germline ends. The CDR3 DNA sequence: TGTGCCAGCAGTCTCCTGGCGGGCAGCTCTGGAAACACCATATATTTT. Translation gives CASSLLAGSSGNTIYF.

The V call is TRBV5-1, the J call TRBJ1-1, with D possibly TRBD1 on 5 matching bases. Trimming left V 4 bases short and J 2 bases short, with 12 bases between. Per the germline V gene, CDR1 is SGHRS and CDR2 is YFSETQ. This CDR3 has 14 residues. The CDR3, as DNA: TGCGCCAGCAGCCGTCAGGGACGAAACACTGAAGCTTTCTTT. Encoded protein: CASSRQGRNTEAFF.

The rearrangement joins TRBV29-1 to TRBJ2-1, with D unclear. The CDR3 contains 13 residues. The V end was cut by 3 bases, the J end by 8 bases, with 14 bases between. Per the germline V gene, CDR1 is SQVTM and CDR2 is ANQGSEA. CDR3 bases: TGCAGCGTTGAGCCGACTCGCCCTCATGAGCAGTTCTTC. It translates to CSVEPTRPHEQFF.

In the case of this clone: An end of the junction does not agree with germline; a read error may underlie this. V usage is TRBV7-9 and J usage is TRBJ2-7; no clear D. In germline, CDR1 is SEHNR, CDR2 FQNEAQ (reference sequence). The CDR3 has 15 amino acids. CDR3 amino acids: CASSNPVGPAYEQYF. CDR3 coding DNA: TGTGCCAGCAGCAATCCGGTCGGGCCAGCGTACGAACAGTACTTC.

This chain joins TRBV7-2 and TRBJ2-7; a possible D gene is TRBD2 (6 bases). Trimming stripped 3 bases from V and 4 bases from J, with 10 bases between. In germline, CDR1 is SGHTA, CDR2 FQGNSA. CDR3 length: 13 amino acids. The CDR3 DNA sequence: TGTGCCAGCAGCTTGGAAGGGAGGTACGAGCAGTACTTC. This encodes CASSLEGRYEQYF.

The chain uses TRBV13 and TRBJ2-3; perhaps TRBD1 as D (6 bases). From germline, CDR1 is PRHDT and CDR2 FYEKMQ (reference sequence). V lost 5 bases, J lost 3 bases, and 12 bases lay in between. The CDR3 totals 14 residues. The CDR3 nucleotides read TGTGCCAGCAGCAACAGGGTGGGGACAGATACGCAGTATTTT. Translation: CASSNRVGTDTQYF.